A single T cell receptor (beta chain) is shown here with its context. No cognate antigen has been identified for it. The input lacks base qualities; no much larger clone sits a single base away. The germline V end is reduced by 5 bases and the J end by 7 bases; junction bases left unmatched: 6. Looking up the germline V gene (reference sequence) yields CDR1 LNHDA and CDR2 SQIVND. Spanning cysteine to phenylalanine, the CDR3 consists of 15 amino acids. CDR3 DNA only is kept here, 45 bases in frame from base 1. These data are taken from a study of T cell repertoires in cytomegalovirus infection (dated by TCRdb to the late 2010s). Context from the whole study: Alongside well-studied HLA-B-restricted epitopes, the peptide stimulations were aimed at recently identified HLA-C-restricted CMV epitopes, whose presentation resists viral immunomodulation. Because public TCR beta signatures pointed to carriage of CMV infection together with the matching HLA type, the HLA type of each donor mattered for the analysis.

Findings and caveats that apply to the study as a whole: The ex vivo response was dominated by HLA-C-restricted CMV-specific TCR beta clonotypes, which also provided the single most frequent clonotype in two of eight donors. In both this cohort and an independent cohort of approximately 350 donors, the cumulative frequency of public TCR beta family members distinguished carriers of CMV infection plus the relevant HLA type.

The treatment or condition label for this specimen denotes: in vitro stimulation with specific CMV peptide epitopes to enrich CMV-specific T cells. Sequencer: Illumina HiSeq 1500. TCRdb reprocessing: public reads trimmed at Q25 with fastp, clones called with MiXCR, in-frame beta chains kept. Rows merge per CDR3 protein into single entries with the most common DNA and genes. The sample table contains a few hundred thousand distinct CDR3 sequences; only one count was recorded for 33% of them. The top ten hold roughly 16% of the sample. The clonotype was recovered from a human donor in good health (CMV status not recorded). Some clones in this sample may be carry-over from other donors' samples. The sequencing here drew on cultured PBMCs, taken from culture after CMV antigen stimulation. The V gene is TRBV19 and the J gene is TRBJ2-1; TRBD2 aligns with 12 central bases. The encoded CDR3 is CASSGLAGFPNEQFF. Here is the DNA: TGTGCCAGTAGTGGACTAGCGGGATTTCCGAATGAGCAGTTCTTC.